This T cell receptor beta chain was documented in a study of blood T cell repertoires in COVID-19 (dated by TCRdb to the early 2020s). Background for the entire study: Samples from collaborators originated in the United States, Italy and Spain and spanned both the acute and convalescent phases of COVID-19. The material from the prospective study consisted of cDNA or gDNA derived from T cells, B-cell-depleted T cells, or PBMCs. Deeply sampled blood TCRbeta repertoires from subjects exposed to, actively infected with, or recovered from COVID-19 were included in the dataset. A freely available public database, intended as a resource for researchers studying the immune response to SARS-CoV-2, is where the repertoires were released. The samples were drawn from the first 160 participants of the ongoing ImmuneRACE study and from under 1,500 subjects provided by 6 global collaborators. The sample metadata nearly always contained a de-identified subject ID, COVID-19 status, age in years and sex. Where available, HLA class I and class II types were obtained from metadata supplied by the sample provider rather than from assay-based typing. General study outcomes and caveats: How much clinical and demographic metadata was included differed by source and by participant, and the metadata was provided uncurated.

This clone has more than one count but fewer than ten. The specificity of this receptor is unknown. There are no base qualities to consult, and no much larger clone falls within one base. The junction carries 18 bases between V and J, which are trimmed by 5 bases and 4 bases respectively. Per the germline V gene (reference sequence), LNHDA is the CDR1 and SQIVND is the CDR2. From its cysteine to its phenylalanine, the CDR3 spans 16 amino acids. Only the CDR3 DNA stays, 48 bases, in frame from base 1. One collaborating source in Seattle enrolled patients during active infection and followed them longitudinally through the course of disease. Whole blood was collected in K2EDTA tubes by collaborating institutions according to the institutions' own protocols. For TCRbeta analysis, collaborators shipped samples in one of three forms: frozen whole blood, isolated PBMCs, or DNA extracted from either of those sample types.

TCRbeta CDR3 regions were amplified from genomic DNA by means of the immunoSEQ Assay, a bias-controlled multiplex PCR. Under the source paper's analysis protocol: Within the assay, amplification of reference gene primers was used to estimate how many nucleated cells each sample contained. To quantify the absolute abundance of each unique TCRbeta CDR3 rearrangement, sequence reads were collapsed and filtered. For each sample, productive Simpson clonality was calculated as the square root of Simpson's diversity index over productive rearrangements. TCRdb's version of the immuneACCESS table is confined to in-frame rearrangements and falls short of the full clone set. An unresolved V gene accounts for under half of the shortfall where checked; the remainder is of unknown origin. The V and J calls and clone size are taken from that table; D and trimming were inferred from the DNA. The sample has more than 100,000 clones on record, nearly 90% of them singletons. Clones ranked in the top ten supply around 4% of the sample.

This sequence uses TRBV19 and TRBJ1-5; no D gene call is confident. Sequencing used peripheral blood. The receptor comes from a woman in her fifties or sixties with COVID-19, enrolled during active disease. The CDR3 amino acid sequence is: CASSQIFPRGNQPQHF. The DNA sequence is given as TGTGCCAGTAGTCAGATCTTTCCCCGCGGGAATCAGCCCCAGCATTTT.